This paragraph reports one TCR beta chain. Antigen: not known. The record originates from a study of cytomegalovirus exposure and HLA in healthy donors. Points from the study as a whole: Specific recognition of CMV antigens was confirmed in vitro for a few chains (all CMV-associated). Cytomegalovirus-associated status was assigned to roughly 160 TCR beta chains. For cytomegalovirus status, the classifier reportedly gave diagnoses with high specificity and sensitivity. First-cohort TCR clusters were later found to tend to co-occur in the roughly 110 validation repertoires.

Some clones are missing from TCRdb's copy, which holds only in-frame ones; the method was immunoSEQ multiplex PCR. The sample consists of some 67,000 clones, 94% of them appearing once. Germline loops: CDR1 MRHNA, CDR2 SNTAGT. After removal of 4 bases from V and 4 bases from J, the junction contained 3 bases not matched to a gene. The CDR3 covers 15 residues. This TCR was recovered from a woman between 18 and 29 years old in good health and CMV-seronegative. The source material was PBMCs. This chain links TRBV6-4 with TRBJ2-1, with 11 bases matching TRBD2. CDR3 nucleotides: TGTGCCAGCAGTGTCACTAGCGGGAGTTACAATGAGCAGTTCTTC. Amino acids: CASSVTSGSYNEQFF.